One sample yielded the 26 T cell receptor beta chains listed below, sequenced in a study of shared clonotypes between healthy human individuals. This table comes from immunoSEQ multiplex PCR, and its TCRdb copy is limited to in-frame clones, with some not included. The data contain 660,000 or so clones, 95% to 97% of them singletons. Naive CD8 cells comprised CD45RO-negative, CCR7-positively selected cells, excluding terminally differentiated effector memory CD45RA+ cells. Sequencing input: naive CD8+ T cells sorted from blood. All receptors derive from a woman in her thirties in good health.

The chain joins TRBV27 to TRBJ1-5, with D possibly being TRBD1 (6 bases). V lost 6 bases, J lost 3 bases, and 12 bases lay in between. CDR1 and CDR2 from the germline V gene are MNHEY and SMNVEV (reference sequence). CDR3 size: 14 residues. In DNA, the CDR3 is TGTGCCAGCAGAAAGACAGGAGACAATCAGCCCCAGCATTTT. It is translated as CASRKTGDNQPQHF.

This clone is a singleton in its sample. This sequence joins TRBV5-1 and TRBJ1-1; no reliable D call. V was cut by 4 bases and J by 9 bases, with 13 bases left in between. The CDR3 spans 12 residues. From germline, CDR1 is SGHRS and CDR2 YFSETQ. The CDR3 loop reads CASSPAREKAFF. The DNA of the CDR3 is TGCGCCAGCAGCCCCGCCCGGGAAAAAGCTTTCTTT.

The V and J genes are TRBV7-9 and TRBJ2-7, with D possibly being TRBD1 (7 bases). This CDR3 comprises 15 residues. Germline CDR1 SEHNR, CDR2 FQNEAQ (reference sequence). Trimming removed 1 base from V and 4 bases from J, with 14 bases in between. The CDR3 region is CASSLGGGGAYEQYF. The CDR3 bases are TGTGCCAGCAGCTTAGGCGGAGGGGGCGCGTACGAGCAGTACTTC.

V and J are TRBV2 and TRBJ2-7, with unresolved D. Trimming cost V 3 bases and J 4 bases, with 16 bases left between them. The germline CDR1 and CDR2 sequences are SNHLY and FYNNEI. The CDR3 spans 15 residues. The CDR3 spells CASSDGFQRRYEQYF. CDR3 in DNA: TGTGCCAGCAGTGATGGGTTCCAGCGTCGTTACGAGCAGTACTTC.

The chain joins TRBV2 to TRBJ2-1; the match to TRBD2 covers 7 bases. The trim removed 9 bases at V and 6 bases at J, leaving 8 bases unmatched. This CDR3 region has 13 residues. Per the germline V gene, CDR1 is SNHLY and CDR2 is FYNNEI. CDR3 residues: CARGWTRPNEQFF. CDR3 bases: TGTGCCAGGGGGTGGACTAGACCCAATGAGCAGTTCTTC.

The chain carries TRBV27 and TRBJ1-1, with 7 bases matching TRBD1. J was trimmed by 2 bases and V by 0 bases; bases with no gene match: 3. In germline, CDR1 is MNHEY, CDR2 SMNVEV (reference sequence). CDR3 size: 15 residues. The CDR3 DNA reads TGTGCCAGCAGTTTATCTGGGACAGTAAACACTGAAGCTTTCTTT. Translated, it gives CASSLSGTVNTEAFF.

The chain recombines TRBV19 with TRBJ1-1, with D perhaps matching TRBD1 (6 bases). V lost 0 bases to trimming and J lost 1 base, with 12 bases between them. CDR3 length: 16 residues. Per germline, CDR1 LNHDA and CDR2 SQIVND (reference sequence). CDR3 region: CASSIDPGQPNTEAFF. The CDR3 bases are TGTGCCAGTAGTATAGACCCTGGACAGCCGAACACTGAAGCTTTCTTT.

The chain couples TRBV5-4 to TRBJ2-7, with D unresolved. Trimming took off 2 bases at V and 3 bases at J, with 12 bases between the two ends. CDR3 length: 14 residues. From germline, CDR1 is SGHNT and CDR2 YYREEE (reference sequence). CDR3 amino acids: CASSLGDTRYEQYF. Written as DNA, the CDR3 is TGTGCCAGCAGCTTAGGAGACACCCGCTACGAGCAGTACTTC.

The chain recombines TRBV27 with TRBJ2-5; 8 positions agree with TRBD2. Judging by the DNA end, TRBJ2-7 fits better; the J call may be wrong. The CDR3 runs 12 residues. Germline V CDR1 and CDR2: MNHEY, SMNVEV (reference sequence). Here the CDR3 reads CASSFSGNEQYF. The CDR3, as DNA: TGTGCCAGCAGTTTTAGCGGGAACGAGCAGTACTTC.

The rearrangement joins TRBV28 to TRBJ2-7; 11 nucleotides agree with TRBD2. Trimming cost V 10 bases and J 2 bases; bases outside gene matches: 7. Germline V gene data show CDR1 as MDHEN and CDR2 as SYDVKM. The CDR3 has 14 residues. The CDR3 DNA follows: TGTGCCACGGGGCTAGCGGGGGGCACCTACGAGCAGTACTTC. Translating it yields CATGLAGGTYEQYF.

Remarks on this clone: The same CDR3 arises from other DNA sequences in this sample as well. This rearrangement joins TRBV28 to TRBJ2-1; possible D gene TRBD2, 6 bases. The CDR3 consists of 14 residues. Between the trimmed V and J ends, which lost 7 bases and 0 bases, there was a span of 10 bases. Germline V gives CDR1 MDHEN, CDR2 SYDVKM. CDR3 in DNA: TGTGCCAGCACGGGGGAAAGCTCCTACAATGAGCAGTTCTTC. Protein: CASTGESSYNEQFF. Full variable domain (missing parts from reference TRBV28 and TRBJ2-1): DVKVTQSSRYLVKRTGEKVFLECVQDMDHENMFWYRQDPGLGLRLIYFSYDVKMKEKGDIPEGYSVSREKKERFSLILESASTNQTSMYLCASTGESSYNEQFFGPGTRLTVL.

The V call is TRBV15, the J call TRBJ2-3, with D perhaps matching TRBD1 or TRBD2 (5 bases each). V was pared by 0 bases and J by 2 bases, with 15 bases between. The germline V gene has CDR1 LNHNV and CDR2 YYDKDF (reference sequence). This CDR3 contains 17 residues. The CDR3 sequence is CATSRDRGPRSTDTQYF. CDR3 DNA: TGTGCCACCAGCAGAGATAGGGGACCCCGGTCCACAGATACGCAGTATTTT.

The chain couples TRBV9 to TRBJ2-7; D is perhaps TRBD1 or TRBD2 (6 bases each). Trimming cost V 0 bases and J 3 bases, with 13 bases left between them. Germline values: CDR1 SGDLS, CDR2 YYNGEE. The CDR3 is 15 residues long. CDR3 in amino acids: CASSVGIGGGYEQYF. For the CDR3, the DNA is TGTGCCAGCAGCGTAGGGATCGGGGGCGGCTACGAGCAGTACTTC.

In its sample, this clone was seen once. The chain links TRBV13 to TRBJ2-3; 10 nucleotides match TRBD1. From germline, CDR1 is PRHDT and CDR2 FYEKMQ (reference sequence). The V and J ends lost 5 bases and 2 bases, in that order; junction bases with no gene match: 10. The CDR3 loop spans 17 amino acids. DNA of the CDR3: TGTGCCAGCAGCCCCACCCGGGACAGGGGTAACACAGATACGCAGTATTTT. Protein product: CASSPTRDRGNTDTQYF.

This chain connects TRBV27 to TRBJ1-1; 8 nucleotides agree with TRBD1. With V trimmed by 3 bases and J by 3 bases, 9 bases remained unmatched. This CDR3 has 16 amino acids. The germline V gene has CDR1 MNHEY and CDR2 SMNVEV (reference sequence). The CDR3 reads CASSFRWTGIDTEAFF. The CDR3 coding sequence is TGTGCCAGCAGTTTTCGTTGGACAGGGATCGACACTGAAGCTTTCTTT.

The chain combines TRBV6-4 with TRBJ2-1, with D hard to call. CDR1 and CDR2 (germline): MRHNA, SNTAGT. The CDR3 spans 14 residues. V was cut by 0 bases and J by 5 bases, with 8 bases left in between. The chain's CDR3 is CASSDSGWDNEQFF. In DNA, the CDR3 is TGTGCCAGCAGTGACTCGGGGTGGGACAATGAGCAGTTCTTC.

V and J are TRBV13 and TRBJ2-5; D may be TRBD2 (5 bases). Germline values: CDR1 PRHDT, CDR2 FYEKMQ (reference sequence). V lost 4 bases, J lost 4 bases, and 10 bases lay in between. The CDR3 contains 13 residues. The CDR3 sequence is CASSWARGETQYF. The CDR3 DNA reads as TGTGCCAGCAGCTGGGCCCGGGGAGAGACCCAGTACTTC.

The genes are TRBV5-6 and TRBJ2-1, with 8 bases that match TRBD2. The V and J ends lost 4 bases and 5 bases, in that order; junction bases with no gene match: 8. This CDR3 comprises 15 residues. Germline-derived CDR1 and CDR2 are SGHDT and YYEEEE. CDR3 nucleotide sequence: TGTGCCAGCAGCCCCAGCGGGAGAGGCGACAATGAGCAGTTCTTC. This sequence encodes CASSPSGRGDNEQFF.

The chain has TRBV27 and TRBJ1-1; D is possibly TRBD1 (5 bases). The CDR3 length is 15 residues. Per the germline V gene, CDR1 is MNHEY and CDR2 is SMNVEV (reference sequence). V was trimmed by 6 bases and J by 4 bases, leaving 18 bases between them. The CDR3 nucleotides read TGTGCCAGCAGGGCCTCCGGGACCGGGGGCACTGAAGCTTTCTTT. Its translation: CASRASGTGGTEAFF.

This clone was seen once. Other DNA sequences in this specimen translate into the identical CDR3. V usage is TRBV28 and J usage is TRBJ1-1; weak D call: TRBD1 (5 bases). V was shortened by 8 bases and J by 1 base, with 8 bases between the two germline ends. The germline gives CDR1 MDHEN, CDR2 SYDVKM. The CDR3 loop spans 12 amino acids. The CDR3 spells CASRQGNTEAFF. For the CDR3, the DNA is TGTGCCAGCCGGCAGGGGAACACTGAAGCTTTCTTT.

The chain couples TRBV27 to TRBJ2-1, with 8 bases that match TRBD1. Germline V gives CDR1 MNHEY, CDR2 SMNVEV (reference sequence). The CDR3 is made up of 13 amino acids. V dropped 6 bases and J dropped 6; count of bases not matched to a gene: 4. The CDR3, as DNA: TGTGCCAGCAGCTACGGACAGGGCAATGAGCAGTTCTTC. Protein: CASSYGQGNEQFF.

The chain employs TRBV9 and TRBJ2-1; TRBD1 agrees at 7 bases. V lost 0 bases, J lost 10 bases, and 4 bases stayed unmatched. The CDR3 contains 13 residues. Germline V gives CDR1 SGDLS, CDR2 YYNGEE. The CDR3 bases are TGTGCCAGCAGCGTAGGACAGGGTTACGAGCAGTTCTTC. Encoded protein: CASSVGQGYEQFF.

J is TRBJ2-1 and V is TRBV7-9; 8 bases map to TRBD2. CDR1 and CDR2 (germline): SEHNR, FQNEAQ (reference sequence). The CDR3 is 15 amino acids. The J segment lost 5 bases and the V segment lost 1 base, leaving 4 bases of the junction unmatched. DNA for the CDR3: TGTGCCAGCAGCTTAGGAGCGGGAGCTCACAATGAGCAGTTCTTC. Amino acids: CASSLGAGAHNEQFF.

The CDR3 DNA follows: TGTGCCAGCAGGTCAGGGGGAGGAAGGTCAGATACGCAGTATTTT. Its protein product is CASRSGGGRSDTQYF. This chain joins TRBV7-9 and TRBJ2-3; TRBD1 is a possible D gene (7 bases). This CDR3 comprises 15 residues. Germline V gives CDR1 SEHNR, CDR2 FQNEAQ (reference sequence). The V and J ends lost 6 bases and 4 bases respectively, with 17 bases between them. Variable domain in full (rest from reference TRBV7-9 and TRBJ2-3): DTGVSQNPRHKITKRGQNVTFRCDPISEHNRLYWYRQTLGQGPEFLTYFQNEAQLEKSRLLSDRFSAERPKGSFSTLEIQRTEQGDSAMYLCASRSGGGRSDTQYFGPGTRLTVL.

This chain joins TRBV6-1 and TRBJ2-7, with TRBD2 matching over 13 bases. The CDR3 loop spans 15 amino acids. Germline CDR1 MNHNS, CDR2 SASEGT. The trim removed 7 bases at V and 3 bases at J, leaving 6 bases unmatched. For the CDR3, the DNA is TGTGCCAGCACCGGACTAGCGGGAGCCTACTACGAGCAGTACTTC. Residues: CASTGLAGAYYEQYF.

In this sample, this clone turned up once. The rearrangement links TRBV27 to TRBJ2-7, with 13 bases fitting TRBD2. The V gene end was trimmed by 3 bases and the J gene end by 9 bases; junction bases not matched to a gene: 8. This CDR3 spans 15 amino acids. Germline V CDR1 and CDR2: MNHEY, SMNVEV (reference sequence). CDR3: CASSFSGLAGVAQYF. DNA for the CDR3: TGTGCCAGCAGTTTCTCAGGACTAGCGGGAGTGGCGCAGTACTTC.